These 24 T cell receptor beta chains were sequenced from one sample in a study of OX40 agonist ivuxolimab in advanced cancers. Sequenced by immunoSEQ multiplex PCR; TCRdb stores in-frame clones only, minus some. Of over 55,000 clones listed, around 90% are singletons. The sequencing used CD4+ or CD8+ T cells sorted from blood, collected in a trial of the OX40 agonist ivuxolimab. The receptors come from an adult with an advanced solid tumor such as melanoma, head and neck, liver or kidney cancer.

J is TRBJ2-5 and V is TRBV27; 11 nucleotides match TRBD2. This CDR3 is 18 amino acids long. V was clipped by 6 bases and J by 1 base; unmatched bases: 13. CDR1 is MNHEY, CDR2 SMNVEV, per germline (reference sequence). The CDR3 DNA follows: TGTGCCAGCAGAGGTAACCAGGTTCTAGCGGGAGGCCAAGAGACCCAGTACTTC. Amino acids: CASRGNQVLAGGQETQYF.

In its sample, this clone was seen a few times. CDR3 nucleotide sequence: TGTGCCAGCAGCTCCTTAAACAGGGGAGGAGGGGCCAACGTCCTGACTTTC. This gives the protein CASSSLNRGGGANVLTF. V gene TRBV7-8 combines with J gene TRBJ2-6; TRBD1 is a possible D gene (7 bases). Germline assignment: CDR1 SGHVS and CDR2 FQNEAQ. V gave up 4 bases and J gave up 4 bases, with 17 bases separating them. This CDR3 is 17 amino acids long.

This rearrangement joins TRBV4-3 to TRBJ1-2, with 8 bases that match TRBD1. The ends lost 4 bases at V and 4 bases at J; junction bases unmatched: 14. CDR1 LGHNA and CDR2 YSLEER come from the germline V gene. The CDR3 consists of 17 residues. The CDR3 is CASSPDRGIIGGYGYTF. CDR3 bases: TGCGCCAGCAGCCCAGACAGGGGAATCATAGGGGGCTATGGCTACACCTTC.

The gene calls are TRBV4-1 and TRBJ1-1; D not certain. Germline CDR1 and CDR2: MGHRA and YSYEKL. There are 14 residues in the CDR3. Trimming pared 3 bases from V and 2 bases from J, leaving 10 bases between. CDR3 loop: CASSQGTDNTEAFF. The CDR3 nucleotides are TGCGCCAGCAGCCAGGGAACAGATAACACTGAAGCTTTCTTT.

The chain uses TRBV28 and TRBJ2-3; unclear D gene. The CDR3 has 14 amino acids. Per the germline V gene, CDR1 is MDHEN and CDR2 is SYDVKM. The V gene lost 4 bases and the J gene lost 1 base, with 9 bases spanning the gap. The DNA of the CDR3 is TGTGCCAGCAGTTCCCTCCTCCGCACAGATACGCAGTATTTT. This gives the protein CASSSLLRTDTQYF.

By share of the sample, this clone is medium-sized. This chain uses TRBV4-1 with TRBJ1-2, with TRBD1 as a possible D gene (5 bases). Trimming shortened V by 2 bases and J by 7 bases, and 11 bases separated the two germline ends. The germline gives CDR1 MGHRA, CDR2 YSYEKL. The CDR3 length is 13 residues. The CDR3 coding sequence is TGCGCCAGCAGCCAAAACGGGGGTAGTGGCTACACCTTC. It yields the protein CASSQNGGSGYTF.

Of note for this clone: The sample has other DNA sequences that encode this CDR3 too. Written as DNA, the CDR3 is TGTGCCAGCAGGGTGAGGGGGGGGAACTCCTACGAGCAGTACTTC. Encoded protein: CASRVRGGNSYEQYF. This chain joins TRBV13 and TRBJ2-7, with a tentative D call TRBD2 (7 bases). Germline V lookup: CDR1 PRHDT, CDR2 FYEKMQ (reference sequence). V shed 6 bases and J shed 0 bases, with 15 bases lying between them. CDR3 size: 15 residues.

The CDR3 nucleotides read TGCAGCGCGGCCGTCGGGGGAGACTGGGTGGGAGCGGATACGCAGTATTTT. Translating it yields CSAAVGGDWVGADTQYF. This rearrangement joins TRBV29-1 to TRBJ2-3; tentative D call: TRBD2 (6 bases). V was pared by 7 bases and J by 6 bases, with 29 bases between. The CDR3 loop spans 17 amino acids. CDR1 and CDR2 from the germline V gene are SQVTM and ANQGSEA.

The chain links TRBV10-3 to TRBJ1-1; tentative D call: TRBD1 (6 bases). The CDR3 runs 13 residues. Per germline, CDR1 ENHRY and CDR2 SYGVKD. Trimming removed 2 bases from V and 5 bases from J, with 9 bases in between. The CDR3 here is CAISEGGATEAFF. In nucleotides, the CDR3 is TGTGCCATCAGTGAGGGGGGGGCGACTGAAGCTTTCTTT.

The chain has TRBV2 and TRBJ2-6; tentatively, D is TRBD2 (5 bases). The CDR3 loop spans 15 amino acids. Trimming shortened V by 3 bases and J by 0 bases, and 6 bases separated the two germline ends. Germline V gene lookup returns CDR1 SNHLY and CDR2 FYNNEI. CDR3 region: CASSEDFSGANVLTF. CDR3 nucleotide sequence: TGTGCCAGCAGTGAGGACTTCTCTGGGGCCAACGTCCTGACTTTC.

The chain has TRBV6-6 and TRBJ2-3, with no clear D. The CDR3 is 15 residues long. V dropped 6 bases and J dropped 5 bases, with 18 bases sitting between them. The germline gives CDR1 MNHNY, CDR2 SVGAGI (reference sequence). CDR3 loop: CASRERVTSGDTQYF. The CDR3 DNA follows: TGTGCCAGCAGAGAAAGGGTTACTTCAGGAGATACGCAGTATTTT.

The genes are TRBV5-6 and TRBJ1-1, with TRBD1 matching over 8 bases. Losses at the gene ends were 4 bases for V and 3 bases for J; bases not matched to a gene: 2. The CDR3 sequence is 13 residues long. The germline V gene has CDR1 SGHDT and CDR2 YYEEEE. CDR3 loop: CASSPTGDTEAFF. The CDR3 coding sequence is TGTGCCAGCAGCCCGACAGGGGACACTGAAGCTTTCTTT.

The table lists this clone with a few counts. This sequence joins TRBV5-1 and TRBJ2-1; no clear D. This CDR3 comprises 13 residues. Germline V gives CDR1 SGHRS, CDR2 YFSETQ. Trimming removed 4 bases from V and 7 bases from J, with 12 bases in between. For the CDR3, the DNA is TGCGCCAGCAGCAACTTACTGGATAATGAGCAGTTCTTC. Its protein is CASSNLLDNEQFF.

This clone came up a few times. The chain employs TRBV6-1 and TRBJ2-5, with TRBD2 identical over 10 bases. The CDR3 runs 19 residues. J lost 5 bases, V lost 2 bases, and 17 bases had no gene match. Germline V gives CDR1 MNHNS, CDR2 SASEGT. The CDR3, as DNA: TGTGCCAGCAGTGAACGGGGGGCTCGGGGACTAGCGATATTTGAGACCCAGTACTTC. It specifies CASSERGARGLAIFETQYF.

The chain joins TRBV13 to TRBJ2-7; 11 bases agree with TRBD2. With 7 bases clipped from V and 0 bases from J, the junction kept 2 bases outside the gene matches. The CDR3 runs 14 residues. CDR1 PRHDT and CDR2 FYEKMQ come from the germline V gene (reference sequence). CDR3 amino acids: CASNSGRGSYEQYF. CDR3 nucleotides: TGTGCCAGCAATAGCGGGAGGGGCTCCTACGAGCAGTACTTC. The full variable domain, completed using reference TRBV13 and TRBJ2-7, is AAGVIQSPRHLIKEKRETATLKCYPIPRHDTVYWYQQGPGQDPQFLISFYEKMQSDKGSIPDRFSAQQFSDYHSELNMSSLELGDSALYFCASNSGRGSYEQYFGPGTRLTVT.

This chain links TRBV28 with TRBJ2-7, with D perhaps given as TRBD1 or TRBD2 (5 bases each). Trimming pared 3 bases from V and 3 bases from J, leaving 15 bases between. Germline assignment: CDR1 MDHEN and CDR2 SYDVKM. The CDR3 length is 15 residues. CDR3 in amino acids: CASSLTGPRGYEQYF. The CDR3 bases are TGTGCCAGCAGTTTGACCGGGCCGAGGGGCTACGAGCAGTACTTC.

This CDR3 reads CASSLTGLAGNYEQYF. The CDR3 nucleotides are TGTGCCAGCAGCTTAACTGGACTAGCGGGAAACTACGAGCAGTACTTC. The V call is TRBV7-2, the J call TRBJ2-7, with TRBD2 matching over 12 bases. Germline V gene lookup returns CDR1 SGHTA and CDR2 FQGNSA. CDR3 length: 16 residues. V lost 2 bases and J lost 3; bases outside the gene matches: 5.

The CDR3 loop reads CASSQETNTGELFF. The CDR3 nucleotides are TGCGCCAGCAGCCAAGAGACTAACACCGGGGAGCTGTTTTTT. The V gene is TRBV4-3, the J gene TRBJ2-2, with D hard to call. The germline gives CDR1 LGHNA, CDR2 YSLEER. V dropped 0 bases and J dropped 2 bases, with 4 bases sitting between them. CDR3 length equals 14 residues.

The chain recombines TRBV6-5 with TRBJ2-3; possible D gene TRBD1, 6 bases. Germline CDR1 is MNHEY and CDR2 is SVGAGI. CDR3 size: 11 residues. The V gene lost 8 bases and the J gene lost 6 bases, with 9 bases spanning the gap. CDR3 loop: CASSDSDTQYF. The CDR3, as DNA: TGTGCCAGCTCGGACAGTGATACGCAGTATTTT.

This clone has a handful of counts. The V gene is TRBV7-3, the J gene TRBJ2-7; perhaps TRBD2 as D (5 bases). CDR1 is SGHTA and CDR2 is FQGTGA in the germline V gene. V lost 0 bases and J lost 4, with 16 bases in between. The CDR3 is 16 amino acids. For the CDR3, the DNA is TGTGCCAGCAGCTTAACCGGCTTGGGCGGGTCATACGAGCAGTACTTC. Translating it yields CASSLTGLGGSYEQYF.

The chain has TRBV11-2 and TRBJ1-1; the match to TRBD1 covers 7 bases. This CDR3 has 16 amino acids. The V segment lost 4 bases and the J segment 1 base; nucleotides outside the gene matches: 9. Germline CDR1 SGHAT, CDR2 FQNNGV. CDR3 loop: CASSSPQGFGNTEAFF. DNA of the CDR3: TGTGCCAGCAGCTCCCCACAGGGGTTTGGGAACACTGAAGCTTTCTTT.

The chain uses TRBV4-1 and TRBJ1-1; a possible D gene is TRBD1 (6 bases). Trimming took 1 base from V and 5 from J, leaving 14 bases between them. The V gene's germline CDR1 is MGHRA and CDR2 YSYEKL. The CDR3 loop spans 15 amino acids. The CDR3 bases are TGCGCCAGCAGCCAAGCACAGGGCACGAAAACTGAAGCTTTCTTT. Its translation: CASSQAQGTKTEAFF.

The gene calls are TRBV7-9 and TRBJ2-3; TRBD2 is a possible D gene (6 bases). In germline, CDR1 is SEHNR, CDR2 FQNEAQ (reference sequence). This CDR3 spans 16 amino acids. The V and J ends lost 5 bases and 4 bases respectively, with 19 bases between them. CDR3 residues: CASSPRTIQSADTQYF. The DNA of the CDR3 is TGTGCCAGCAGCCCCCGGACTATACAGTCAGCAGATACGCAGTATTTT.

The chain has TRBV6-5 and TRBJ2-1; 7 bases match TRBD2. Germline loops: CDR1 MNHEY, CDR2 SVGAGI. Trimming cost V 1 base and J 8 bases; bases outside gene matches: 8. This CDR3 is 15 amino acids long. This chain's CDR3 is CASSYWGGGGDEQFF. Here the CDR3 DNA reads TGTGCCAGCAGTTACTGGGGCGGTGGGGGGGATGAGCAGTTCTTC.